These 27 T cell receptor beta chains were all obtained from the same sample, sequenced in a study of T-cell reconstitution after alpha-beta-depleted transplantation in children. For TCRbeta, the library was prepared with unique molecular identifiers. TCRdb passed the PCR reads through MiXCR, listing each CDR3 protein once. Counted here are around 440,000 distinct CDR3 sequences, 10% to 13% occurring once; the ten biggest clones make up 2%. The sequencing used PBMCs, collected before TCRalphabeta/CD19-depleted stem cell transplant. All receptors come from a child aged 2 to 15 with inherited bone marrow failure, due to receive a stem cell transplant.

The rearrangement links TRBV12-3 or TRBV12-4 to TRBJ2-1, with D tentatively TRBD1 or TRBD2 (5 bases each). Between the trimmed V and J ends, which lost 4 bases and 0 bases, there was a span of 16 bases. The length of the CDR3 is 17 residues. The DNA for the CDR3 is TGTGCCAGCAGTTCGGGGCCCCCGGTAAGCTCCTACAATGAGCAGTTCTTC. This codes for CASSSGPPVSSYNEQFF.

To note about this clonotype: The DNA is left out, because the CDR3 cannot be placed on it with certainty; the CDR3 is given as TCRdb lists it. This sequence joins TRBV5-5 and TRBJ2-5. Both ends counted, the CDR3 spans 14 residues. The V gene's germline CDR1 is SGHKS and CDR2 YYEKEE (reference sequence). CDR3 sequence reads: CASSFGPGEETQYF.

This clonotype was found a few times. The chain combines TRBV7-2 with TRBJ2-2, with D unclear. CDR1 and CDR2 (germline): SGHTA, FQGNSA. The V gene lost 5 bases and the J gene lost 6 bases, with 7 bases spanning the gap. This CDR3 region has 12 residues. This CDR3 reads CASSQLPGELFF. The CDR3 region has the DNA TGTGCCAGCAGCCAATTGCCCGGGGAGCTGTTTTTT.

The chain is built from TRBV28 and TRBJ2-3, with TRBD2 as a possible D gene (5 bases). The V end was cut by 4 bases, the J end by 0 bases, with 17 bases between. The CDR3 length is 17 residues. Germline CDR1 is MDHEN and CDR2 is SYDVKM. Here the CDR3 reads CASSWFGQRGSTDTQYF. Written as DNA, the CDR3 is TGTGCCAGCAGTTGGTTTGGGCAACGGGGTAGCACAGATACGCAGTATTTT.

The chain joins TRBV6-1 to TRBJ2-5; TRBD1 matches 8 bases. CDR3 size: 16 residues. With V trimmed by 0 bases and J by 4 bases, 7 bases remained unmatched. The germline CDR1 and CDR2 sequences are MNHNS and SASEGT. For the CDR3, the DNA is TGTGCCAGCAGTGAAGCGAGTTTCGACAGGGGAGAGACCCAGTACTTC. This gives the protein CASSEASFDRGETQYF.

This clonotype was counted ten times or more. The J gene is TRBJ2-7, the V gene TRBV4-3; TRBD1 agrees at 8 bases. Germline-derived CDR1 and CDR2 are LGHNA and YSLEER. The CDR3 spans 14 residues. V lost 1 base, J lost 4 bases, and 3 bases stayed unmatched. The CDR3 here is CASSQGTGWYEQYF. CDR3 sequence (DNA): TGCGCCAGCAGCCAAGGGACAGGGTGGTACGAGCAGTACTTC.

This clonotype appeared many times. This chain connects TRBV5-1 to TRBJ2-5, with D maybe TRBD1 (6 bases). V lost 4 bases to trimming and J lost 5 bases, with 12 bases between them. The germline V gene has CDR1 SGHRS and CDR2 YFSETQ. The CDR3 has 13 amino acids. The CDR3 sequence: CASSVTGSETQYF. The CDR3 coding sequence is TGCGCCAGCAGCGTCACAGGGTCTGAGACCCAGTACTTC.

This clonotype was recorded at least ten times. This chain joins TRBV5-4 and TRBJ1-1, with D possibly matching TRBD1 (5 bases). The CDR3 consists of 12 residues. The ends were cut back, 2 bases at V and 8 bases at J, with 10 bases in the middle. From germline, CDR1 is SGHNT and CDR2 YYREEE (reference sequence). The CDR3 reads CASSLPGTEAFF. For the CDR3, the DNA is TGTGCCAGCAGCTTACCAGGGACCGAAGCTTTCTTT.

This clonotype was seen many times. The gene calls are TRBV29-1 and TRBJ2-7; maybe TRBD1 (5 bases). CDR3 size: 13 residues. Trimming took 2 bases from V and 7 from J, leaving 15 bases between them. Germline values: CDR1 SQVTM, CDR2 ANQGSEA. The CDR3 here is CSVEPLQGGEQYF. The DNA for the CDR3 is TGCAGCGTTGAACCCCTGCAGGGTGGAGAGCAGTACTTC.

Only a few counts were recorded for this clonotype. The CDR3 DNA reads as TGTGCCAGCAGTCCCCGTAGCGGGAGGCGAGATACGCAGTATTTT. It codes for CASSPRSGRRDTQYF. The chain carries TRBV12-3 or TRBV12-4 and TRBJ2-3; 10 bases are a match to TRBD2. Trimming cost V 5 bases and J 5 bases; bases outside gene matches: 7. CDR3 size: 15 residues.

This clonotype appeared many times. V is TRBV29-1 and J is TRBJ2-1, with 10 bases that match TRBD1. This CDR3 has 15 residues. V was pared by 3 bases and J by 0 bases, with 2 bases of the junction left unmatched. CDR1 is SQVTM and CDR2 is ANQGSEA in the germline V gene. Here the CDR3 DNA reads TGCAGCGTTGAGGACAGGGGGACCTCCTACAATGAGCAGTTCTTC. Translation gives CSVEDRGTSYNEQFF.

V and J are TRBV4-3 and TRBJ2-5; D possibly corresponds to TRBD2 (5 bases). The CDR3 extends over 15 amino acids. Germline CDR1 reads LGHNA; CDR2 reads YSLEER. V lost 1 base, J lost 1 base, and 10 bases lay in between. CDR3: CASSQGRGFQETQYF. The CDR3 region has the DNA TGCGCCAGCAGCCAAGGCCGAGGGTTCCAAGAGACCCAGTACTTC.

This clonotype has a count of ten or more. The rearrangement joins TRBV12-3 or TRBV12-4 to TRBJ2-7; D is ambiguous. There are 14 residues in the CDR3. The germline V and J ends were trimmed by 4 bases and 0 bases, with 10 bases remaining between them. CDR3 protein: CASSSDVSSYEQYF. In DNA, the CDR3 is TGTGCCAGCAGTTCAGACGTGAGCTCCTACGAGCAGTACTTC.

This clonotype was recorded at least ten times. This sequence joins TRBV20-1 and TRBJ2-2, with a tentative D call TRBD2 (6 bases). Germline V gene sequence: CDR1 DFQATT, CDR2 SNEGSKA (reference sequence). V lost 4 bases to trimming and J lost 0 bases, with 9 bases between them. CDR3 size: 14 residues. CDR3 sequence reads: CSAMRTTNTGELFF. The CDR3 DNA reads TGCAGTGCTATGAGGACTACGAACACCGGGGAGCTGTTTTTT.

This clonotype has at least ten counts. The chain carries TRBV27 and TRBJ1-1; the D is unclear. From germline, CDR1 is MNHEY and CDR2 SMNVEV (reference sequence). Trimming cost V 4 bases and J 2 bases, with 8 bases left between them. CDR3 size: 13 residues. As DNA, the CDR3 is TGTGCCAGCAGTTCTGGATTAAACACTGAAGCTTTCTTT. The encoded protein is CASSSGLNTEAFF.

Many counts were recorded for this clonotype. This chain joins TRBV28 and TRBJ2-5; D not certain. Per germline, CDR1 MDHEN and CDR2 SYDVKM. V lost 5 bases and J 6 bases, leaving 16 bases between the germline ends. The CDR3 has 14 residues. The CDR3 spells CASSAIVGEKTQYF. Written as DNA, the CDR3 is TGTGCCAGCAGTGCGATAGTGGGTGAGAAGACCCAGTACTTC.

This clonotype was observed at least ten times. The CDR3 DNA reads TGTGCCAGCAGCTTAGGCCTAACAAATTCCGGGGAGCTGTTTTTT. Protein product: CASSLGLTNSGELFF. The J gene is TRBJ2-2, the V gene TRBV7-2; D gene ambiguous. Deletions cut 1 base from V and 6 bases from J, with 12 bases between. Germline-derived CDR1 and CDR2 are SGHTA and FQGNSA. The CDR3 length is 15 residues.

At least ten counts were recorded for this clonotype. The CDR3 DNA reads as TGTGCCAGCAGTTACTCGTGGGGCTCTGGGGCCAACGTCCTGACTTTC. This sequence encodes CASSYSWGSGANVLTF. The chain has TRBV27 and TRBJ2-6; no reliable D call. Germline V gives CDR1 MNHEY, CDR2 SMNVEV (reference sequence). The CDR3 length is 16 residues. The V end was cut by 4 bases, the J end by 0 bases, with 10 bases between.

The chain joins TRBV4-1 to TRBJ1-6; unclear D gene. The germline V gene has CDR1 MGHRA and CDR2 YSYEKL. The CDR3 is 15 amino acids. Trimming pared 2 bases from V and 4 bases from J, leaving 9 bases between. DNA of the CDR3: TGCGCCAGCAGCCAATTAGGTGGATATAATTCACCCCTCCACTTT. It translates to CASSQLGGYNSPLHF.

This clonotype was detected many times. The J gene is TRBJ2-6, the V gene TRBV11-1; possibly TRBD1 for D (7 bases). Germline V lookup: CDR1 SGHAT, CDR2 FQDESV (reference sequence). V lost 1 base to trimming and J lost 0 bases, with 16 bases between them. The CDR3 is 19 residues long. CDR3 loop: CASSLVEGAPASGANVLTF. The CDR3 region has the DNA TGTGCCAGCAGCTTAGTGGAGGGGGCACCGGCCTCTGGGGCCAACGTCCTGACTTTC.

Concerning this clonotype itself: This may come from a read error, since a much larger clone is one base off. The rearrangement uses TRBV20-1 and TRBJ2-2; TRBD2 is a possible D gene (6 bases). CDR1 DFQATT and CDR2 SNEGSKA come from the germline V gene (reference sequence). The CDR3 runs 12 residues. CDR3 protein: CSARDRTGGLFF. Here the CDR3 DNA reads TGCAGTGCTAGAGATCGTACCGGGGGGCTGTTTTTT.

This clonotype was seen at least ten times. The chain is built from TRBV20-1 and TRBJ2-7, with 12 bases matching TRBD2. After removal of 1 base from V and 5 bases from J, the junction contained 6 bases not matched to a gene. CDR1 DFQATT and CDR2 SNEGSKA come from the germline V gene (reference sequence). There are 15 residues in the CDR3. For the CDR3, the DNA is TGCAGTGCTAGAGGGACTAGCGGGAACGCCCACGAGCAGTACTTC. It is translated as CSARGTSGNAHEQYF.

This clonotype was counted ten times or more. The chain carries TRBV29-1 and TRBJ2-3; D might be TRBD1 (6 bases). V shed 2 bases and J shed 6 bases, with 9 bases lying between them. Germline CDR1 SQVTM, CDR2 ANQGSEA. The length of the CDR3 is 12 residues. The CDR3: CSVETGLDTQYF. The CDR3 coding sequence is TGCAGCGTTGAAACAGGGTTGGATACGCAGTATTTT.

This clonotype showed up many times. CDR3 sequence: CASSSRSGSYEQYF. In DNA, the CDR3 is TGTGCCAGCAGTTCCAGGAGCGGCTCCTACGAGCAGTACTTC. This chain connects TRBV28 to TRBJ2-7; D is possibly TRBD2 (5 bases). Germline CDR1 and CDR2: MDHEN and SYDVKM. V was shortened by 4 bases and J by 0 bases, with 10 bases between the two germline ends. The CDR3 sequence is 14 residues long.

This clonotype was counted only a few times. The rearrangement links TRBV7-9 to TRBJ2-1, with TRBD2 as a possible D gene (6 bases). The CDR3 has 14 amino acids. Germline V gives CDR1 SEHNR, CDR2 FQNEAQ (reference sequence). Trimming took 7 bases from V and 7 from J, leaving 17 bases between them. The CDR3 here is CASNPPGVMNEQFF. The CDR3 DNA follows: TGTGCCAGCAACCCCCCGGGAGTGATGAATGAGCAGTTCTTC. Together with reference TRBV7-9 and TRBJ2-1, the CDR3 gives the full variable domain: DTGVSQNPRHKITKRGQNVTFRCDPISEHNRLYWYRQTLGQGPEFLTYFQNEAQLEKSRLLSDRFSAERPKGSFSTLEIQRTEQGDSAMYLCASNPPGVMNEQFFGPGTRLTVL.

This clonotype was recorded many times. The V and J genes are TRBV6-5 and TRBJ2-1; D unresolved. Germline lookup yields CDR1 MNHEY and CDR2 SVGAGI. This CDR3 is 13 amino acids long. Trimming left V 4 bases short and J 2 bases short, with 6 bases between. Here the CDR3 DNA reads TGTGCCAGCAGTTTCAGCGCCTACAATGAGCAGTTCTTC. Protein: CASSFSAYNEQFF.

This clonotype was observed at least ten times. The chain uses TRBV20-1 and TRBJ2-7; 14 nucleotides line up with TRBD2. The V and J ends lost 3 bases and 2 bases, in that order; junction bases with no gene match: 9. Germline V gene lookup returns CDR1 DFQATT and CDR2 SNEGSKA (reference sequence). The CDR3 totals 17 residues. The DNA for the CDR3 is TGCAGTGCTAGGACGGGACTAGCGGGAGTCATGACCTACGAGCAGTACTTC. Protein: CSARTGLAGVMTYEQYF.